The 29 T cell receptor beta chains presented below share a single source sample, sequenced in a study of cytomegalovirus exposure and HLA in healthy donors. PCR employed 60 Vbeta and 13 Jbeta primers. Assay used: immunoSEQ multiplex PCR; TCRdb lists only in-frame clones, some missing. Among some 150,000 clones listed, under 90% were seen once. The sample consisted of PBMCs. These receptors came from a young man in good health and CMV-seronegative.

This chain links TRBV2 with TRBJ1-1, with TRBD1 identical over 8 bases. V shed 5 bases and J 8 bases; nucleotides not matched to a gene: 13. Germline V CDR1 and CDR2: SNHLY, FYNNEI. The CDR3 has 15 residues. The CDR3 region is CASSSRTGRVLEAFF. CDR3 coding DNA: TGTGCCAGCAGTTCAAGGACAGGGAGGGTGTTGGAAGCTTTCTTT.

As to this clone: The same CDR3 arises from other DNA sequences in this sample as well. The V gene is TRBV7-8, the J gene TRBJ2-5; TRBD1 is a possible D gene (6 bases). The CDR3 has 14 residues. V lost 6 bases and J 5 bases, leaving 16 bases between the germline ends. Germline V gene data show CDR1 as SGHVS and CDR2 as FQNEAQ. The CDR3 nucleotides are TGTGCCAGCAGACGACAGGTTCTGGAGGAGACCCAGTACTTC. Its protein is CASRRQVLEETQYF. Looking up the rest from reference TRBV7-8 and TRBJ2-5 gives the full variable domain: GAGVSQSPRYKVAKRGQDVALRCDPISGHVSLFWYQQALGQGPEFLTYFQNEAQLDKSGLPSDRFFAERPEGSVSTLKIQRTQQEDSAVYLCASRRQVLEETQYFGPGTRLLVL.

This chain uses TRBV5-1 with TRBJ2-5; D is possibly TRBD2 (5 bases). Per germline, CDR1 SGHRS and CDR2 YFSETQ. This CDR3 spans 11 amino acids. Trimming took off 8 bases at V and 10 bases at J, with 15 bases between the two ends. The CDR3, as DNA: TGCGCCAGTGGGCCCCCGGGGAACCAGTACTTC. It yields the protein CASGPPGNQYF.

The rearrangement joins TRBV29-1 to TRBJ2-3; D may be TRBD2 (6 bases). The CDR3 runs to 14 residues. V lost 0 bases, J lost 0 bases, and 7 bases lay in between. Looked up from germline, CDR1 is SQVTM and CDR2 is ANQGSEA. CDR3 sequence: CSVEDGGSTDTQYF. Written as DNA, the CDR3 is TGCAGCGTTGAAGATGGGGGGAGCACAGATACGCAGTATTTT.

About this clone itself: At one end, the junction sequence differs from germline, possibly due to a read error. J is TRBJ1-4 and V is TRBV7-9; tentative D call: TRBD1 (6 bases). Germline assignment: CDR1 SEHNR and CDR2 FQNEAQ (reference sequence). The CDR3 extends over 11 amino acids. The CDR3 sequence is CSSRGAEKLFF. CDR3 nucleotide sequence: TGTTCCAGCAGGGGCGCTGAAAAACTGTTTTTT.

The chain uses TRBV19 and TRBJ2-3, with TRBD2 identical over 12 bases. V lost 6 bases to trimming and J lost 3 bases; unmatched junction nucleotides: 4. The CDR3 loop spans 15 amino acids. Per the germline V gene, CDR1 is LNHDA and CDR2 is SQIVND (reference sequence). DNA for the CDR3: TGTGCCAGTAGCCGACTAGCGGGGGAAACAGATACGCAGTATTTT. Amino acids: CASSRLAGETDTQYF. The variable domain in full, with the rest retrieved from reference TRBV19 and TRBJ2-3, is DGGITQSPKYLFRKEGQNVTLSCEQNLNHDAMYWYRQDPGQGLRLIYYSQIVNDFQKGDIAEGYSVSREKKESFPLTVTSAQKNPTAFYLCASSRLAGETDTQYFGPGTRLTVL.

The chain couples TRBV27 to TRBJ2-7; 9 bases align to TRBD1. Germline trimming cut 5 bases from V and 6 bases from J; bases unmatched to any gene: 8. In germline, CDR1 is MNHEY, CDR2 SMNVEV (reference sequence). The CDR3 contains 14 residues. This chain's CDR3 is CASSPTGGKIEQYF. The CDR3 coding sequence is TGTGCCAGCAGTCCGACAGGGGGGAAAATCGAGCAGTACTTC.

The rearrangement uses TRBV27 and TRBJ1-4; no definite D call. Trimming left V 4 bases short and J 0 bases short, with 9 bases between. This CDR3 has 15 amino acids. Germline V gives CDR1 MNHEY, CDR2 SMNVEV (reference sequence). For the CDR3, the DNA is TGTGCCAGCAGTTCCGGGGTTGCAACTAATGAAAAACTGTTTTTT. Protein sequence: CASSSGVATNEKLFF. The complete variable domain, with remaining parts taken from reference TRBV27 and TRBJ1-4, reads EAQVTQNPRYLITVTGKKLTVTCSQNMNHEYMSWYRQDPGLGLRQIYYSMNVEVTDKGDVPEGYKVSRKEKRNFPLILESPSPNQTSLYFCASSSGVATNEKLFFGSGTQLSVL.

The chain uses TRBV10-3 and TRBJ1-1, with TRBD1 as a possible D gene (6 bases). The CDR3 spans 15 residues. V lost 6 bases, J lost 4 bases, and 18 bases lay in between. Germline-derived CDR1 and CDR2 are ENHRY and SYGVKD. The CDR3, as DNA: TGTGCCATCAGCCCAGGGGCCCGGGGGGCCACTGAAGCTTTCTTT. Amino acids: CAISPGARGATEAFF.

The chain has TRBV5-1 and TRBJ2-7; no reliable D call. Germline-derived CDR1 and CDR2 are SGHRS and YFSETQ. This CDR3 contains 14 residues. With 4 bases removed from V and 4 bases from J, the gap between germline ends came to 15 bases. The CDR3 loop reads CASSPTRVAYEQYF. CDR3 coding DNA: TGCGCCAGCAGCCCGACCCGGGTGGCGTACGAGCAGTACTTC.

CDR3 protein: CASSQELAGTTYEQYF. The CDR3 DNA reads as TGTGCCAGCAGCCAAGAACTAGCGGGTACCACCTACGAGCAGTACTTC. The chain links TRBV4-2 to TRBJ2-7, with TRBD2 identical over 9 bases. Looked up from germline, CDR1 is LGHNA and CDR2 is YNFKEQ. The V and J ends lost 0 bases and 2 bases, in that order; junction bases with no gene match: 5. The CDR3 contains 16 residues.

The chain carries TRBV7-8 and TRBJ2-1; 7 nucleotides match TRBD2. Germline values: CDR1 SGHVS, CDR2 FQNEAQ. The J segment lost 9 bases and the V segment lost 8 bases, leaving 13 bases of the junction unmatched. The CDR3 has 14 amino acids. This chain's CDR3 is CASHGRGRKIEQFF. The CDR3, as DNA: TGTGCCAGCCACGGGCGGGGGAGGAAAATTGAGCAGTTCTTC. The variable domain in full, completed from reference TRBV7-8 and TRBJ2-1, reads GAGVSQSPRYKVAKRGQDVALRCDPISGHVSLFWYQQALGQGPEFLTYFQNEAQLDKSGLPSDRFFAERPEGSVSTLKIQRTQQEDSAVYLCASHGRGRKIEQFFGPGTRLTVL.

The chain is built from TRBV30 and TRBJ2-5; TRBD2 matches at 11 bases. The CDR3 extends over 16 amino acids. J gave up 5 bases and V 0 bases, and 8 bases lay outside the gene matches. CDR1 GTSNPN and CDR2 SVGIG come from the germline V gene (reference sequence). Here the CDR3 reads CAWSVRGTSGFETQYF. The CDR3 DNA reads TGTGCCTGGAGTGTAAGAGGGACTAGCGGTTTTGAGACCCAGTACTTC.

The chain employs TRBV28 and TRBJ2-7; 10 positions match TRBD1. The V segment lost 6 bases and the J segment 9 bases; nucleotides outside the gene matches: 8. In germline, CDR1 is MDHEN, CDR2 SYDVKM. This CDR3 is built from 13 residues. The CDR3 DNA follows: TGTGCCAGCAGCCTGGGACAGGGGATGTGGCAGTACTTC. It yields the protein CASSLGQGMWQYF.

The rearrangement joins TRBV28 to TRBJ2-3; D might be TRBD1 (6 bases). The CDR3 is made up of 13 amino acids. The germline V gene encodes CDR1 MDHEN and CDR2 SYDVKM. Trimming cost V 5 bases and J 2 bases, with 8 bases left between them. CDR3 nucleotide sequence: TGTGCCAGCAGTGGACAGCCCACAGATACGCAGTATTTT. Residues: CASSGQPTDTQYF.

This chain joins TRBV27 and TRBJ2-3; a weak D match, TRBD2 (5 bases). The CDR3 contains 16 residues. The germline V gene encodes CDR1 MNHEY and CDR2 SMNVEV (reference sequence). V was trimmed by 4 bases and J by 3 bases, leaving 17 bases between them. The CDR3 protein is CASSSIYAGETDTQYF. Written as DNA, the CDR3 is TGTGCCAGCAGTTCCATATACGCGGGCGAGACAGATACGCAGTATTTT.

CDR3 DNA sequence: TGCAGCGTTTCAGGGGGACCGTCCGAGCAGTACTTC. Translating it yields CSVSGGPSEQYF. The chain uses TRBV29-1 and TRBJ2-7; 7 bases match TRBD1. The germline V gene encodes CDR1 SQVTM and CDR2 ANQGSEA. There are 12 residues in the CDR3. Trimming took 5 bases from V and 6 from J; bases not matched to a gene: 7.

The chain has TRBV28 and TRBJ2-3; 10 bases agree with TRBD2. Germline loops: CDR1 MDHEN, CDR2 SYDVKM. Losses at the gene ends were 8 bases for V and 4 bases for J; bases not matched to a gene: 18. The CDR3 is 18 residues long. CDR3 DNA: TGTGCCAGCGTCACGGCAGGCGCCAGCGGGAGGGCCGCAGATACGCAGTATTTT. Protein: CASVTAGASGRAADTQYF.

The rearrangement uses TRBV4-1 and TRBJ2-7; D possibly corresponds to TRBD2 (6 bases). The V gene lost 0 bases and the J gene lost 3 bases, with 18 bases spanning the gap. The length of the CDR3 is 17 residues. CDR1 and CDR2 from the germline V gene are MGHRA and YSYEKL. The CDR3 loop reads CASSQDGGEQPIYEQYF. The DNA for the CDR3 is TGCGCCAGCAGCCAAGACGGGGGTGAGCAGCCAATCTACGAGCAGTACTTC.

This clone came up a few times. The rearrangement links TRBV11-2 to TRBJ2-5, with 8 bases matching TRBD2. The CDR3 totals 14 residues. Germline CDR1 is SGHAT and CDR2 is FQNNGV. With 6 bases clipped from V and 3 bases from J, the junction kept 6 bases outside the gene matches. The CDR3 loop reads CASSPIAGKETQYF. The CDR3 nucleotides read TGTGCCAGCAGTCCAATAGCGGGGAAAGAGACCCAGTACTTC.

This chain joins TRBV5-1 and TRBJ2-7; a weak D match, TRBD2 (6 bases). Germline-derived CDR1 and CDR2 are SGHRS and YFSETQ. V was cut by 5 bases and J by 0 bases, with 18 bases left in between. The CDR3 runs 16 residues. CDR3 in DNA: TGCGCCAGCAGTCTCTCCTCCAATAGCGGCTCCTACGAGCAGTACTTC. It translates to CASSLSSNSGSYEQYF.

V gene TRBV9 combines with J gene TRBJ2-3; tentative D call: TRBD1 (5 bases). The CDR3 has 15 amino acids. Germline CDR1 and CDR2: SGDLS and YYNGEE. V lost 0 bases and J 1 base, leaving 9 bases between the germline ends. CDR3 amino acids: CASSVAARGTDTQYF. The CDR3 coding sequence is TGTGCCAGCAGCGTAGCAGCCAGGGGCACAGATACGCAGTATTTT. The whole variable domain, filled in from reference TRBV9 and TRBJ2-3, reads DSGVTQTPKHLITATGQRVTLRCSPRSGDLSVYWYQQSLDQGLQFLIQYYNGEERAKGNILERFSAQQFPDLHSELNLSSLELGDSALYFCASSVAARGTDTQYFGPGTRLTVL.

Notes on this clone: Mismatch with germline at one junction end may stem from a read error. For the CDR3, the DNA is TGTGCCGGCAGGAGAGATACGCAGTATTTT. This encodes CAGRRDTQYF. The chain joins TRBV2 to TRBJ2-3, with D unresolved. The length of the CDR3 is 10 residues. Germline values: CDR1 SNHLY, CDR2 FYNNEI.

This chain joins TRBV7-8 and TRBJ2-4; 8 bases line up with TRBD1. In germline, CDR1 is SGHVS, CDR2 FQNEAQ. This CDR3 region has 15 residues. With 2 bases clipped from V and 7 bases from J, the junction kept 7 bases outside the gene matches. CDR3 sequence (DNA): TGTGCCAGCAGCTTATTTTACAGGGGGTCTAACATTCAGTACTTC. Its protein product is CASSLFYRGSNIQYF.

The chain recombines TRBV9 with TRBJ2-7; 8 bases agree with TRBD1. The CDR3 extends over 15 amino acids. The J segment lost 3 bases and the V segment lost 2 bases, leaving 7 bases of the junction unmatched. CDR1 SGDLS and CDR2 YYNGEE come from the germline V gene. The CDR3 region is CASSVTGGSGYEQYF. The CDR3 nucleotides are TGTGCCAGCAGCGTTACAGGGGGATCGGGCTACGAGCAGTACTTC.

CDR3: CASSLSPTYEQYF. The DNA for the CDR3 is TGTGCCAGCAGCCTGAGCCCCACCTACGAGCAGTACTTC. This sequence joins TRBV9 and TRBJ2-7; D gene unclear. Trimming stripped 4 bases from V and 2 bases from J, with 10 bases between. The V gene's germline CDR1 is SGDLS and CDR2 YYNGEE. The CDR3 covers 13 residues.

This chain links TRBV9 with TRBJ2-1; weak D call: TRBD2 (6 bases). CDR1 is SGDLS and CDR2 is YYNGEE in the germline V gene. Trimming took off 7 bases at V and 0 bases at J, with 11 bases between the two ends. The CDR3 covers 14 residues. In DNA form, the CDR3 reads TGTGCCAGCGGGACTTCCCCCTCCTACAATGAGCAGTTCTTC. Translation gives CASGTSPSYNEQFF.

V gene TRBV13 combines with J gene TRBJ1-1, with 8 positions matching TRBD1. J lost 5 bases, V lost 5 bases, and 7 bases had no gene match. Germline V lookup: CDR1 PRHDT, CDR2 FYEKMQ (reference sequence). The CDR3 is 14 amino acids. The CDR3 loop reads CASSPGQEVTEAFF. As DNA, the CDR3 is TGTGCCAGCAGCCCGGGACAGGAGGTGACTGAAGCTTTCTTT.

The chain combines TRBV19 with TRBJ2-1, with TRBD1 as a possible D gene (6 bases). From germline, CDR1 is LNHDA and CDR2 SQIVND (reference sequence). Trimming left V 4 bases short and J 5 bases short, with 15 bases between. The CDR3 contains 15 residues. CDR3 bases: TGTGCCAGTAGTACGGGTACAGGGATTAACAATGAGCAGTTCTTC. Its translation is CASSTGTGINNEQFF. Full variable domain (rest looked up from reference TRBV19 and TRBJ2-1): DGGITQSPKYLFRKEGQNVTLSCEQNLNHDAMYWYRQDPGQGLRLIYYSQIVNDFQKGDIAEGYSVSREKKESFPLTVTSAQKNPTAFYLCASSTGTGINNEQFFGPGTRLTVL.